The 26 T cell receptor beta chains below were found in one sample sequenced in a study of blood T cell repertoires in COVID-19. Only in-frame clones appear in the TCRdb table, and some are missing; sequencing was by immunoSEQ multiplex PCR. There are some 80,000 clones in the sample; around nine tenths occur only once, and 0.65% to 0.9% lies in the top ten. The sequencing sample was made of peripheral blood. Receptors originate from a woman of 80 years or more with acute or convalescent COVID-19.

The chain recombines TRBV19 with TRBJ1-6; D is undetermined. Between the trimmed V and J ends, which lost 7 bases and 0 bases, there was a span of 10 bases. This CDR3 has 15 amino acids. Germline CDR1 and CDR2: LNHDA and SQIVND (reference sequence). CDR3 residues: CASKGLFSYNSPLHF. As DNA, the CDR3 is TGTGCCAGTAAAGGACTTTTCTCCTATAATTCACCCCTCCACTTT.

V and J are TRBV7-9 and TRBJ1-5; D is uncertain. With 0 bases removed from V and 5 bases from J, the gap between germline ends came to 11 bases. CDR1 and CDR2 (germline): SEHNR, FQNEAQ (reference sequence). The CDR3 runs 15 residues. As DNA, the CDR3 is TGTGCCAGCAGCTTAGCTGAGGGTGCTGATCAGCCCCAGCATTTT. Its translation is CASSLAEGADQPQHF.

The chain joins TRBV19 to TRBJ2-1, with 11 bases identical to TRBD2. The CDR3 consists of 17 residues. V gave up 4 bases and J gave up 0 bases; unmatched junction bases: 5. Germline assignment: CDR1 LNHDA and CDR2 SQIVND (reference sequence). The CDR3 sequence: CASSTTSGGSSYNEQFF. CDR3 bases: TGTGCCAGTAGTACCACTAGCGGGGGTAGCTCCTACAATGAGCAGTTCTTC. The full variable domain, its missing parts supplied by reference TRBV19 and TRBJ2-1, is DGGITQSPKYLFRKEGQNVTLSCEQNLNHDAMYWYRQDPGQGLRLIYYSQIVNDFQKGDIAEGYSVSREKKESFPLTVTSAQKNPTAFYLCASSTTSGGSSYNEQFFGPGTRLTVL.

The V gene is TRBV7-9, the J gene TRBJ2-1, with D perhaps matching TRBD1 (8 bases). This CDR3 comprises 16 residues. Germline lookup yields CDR1 SEHNR and CDR2 FQNEAQ (reference sequence). V lost 5 bases and J 7 bases, leaving 21 bases between the germline ends. CDR3 region: CASSPGGGRGKNEQFF. As DNA, the CDR3 is TGTGCCAGCAGCCCAGGGGGCGGGAGAGGGAAGAATGAGCAGTTCTTC.

The chain couples TRBV5-4 to TRBJ2-1; 10 positions match TRBD1. V lost 4 bases to trimming and J lost 9 bases; unmatched junction nucleotides: 16. Per germline, CDR1 SGHNT and CDR2 YYREEE (reference sequence). CDR3 length: 17 amino acids. The CDR3 nucleotides are TGTGCCAGCAGCCCCCACCCATGGACAGGGGGGGGAGGTGAGCAGTTCTTC. Translation: CASSPHPWTGGGGEQFF.

The genes are TRBV7-7 and TRBJ1-2; TRBD1 is a possible D gene (5 bases). Trimming pared 4 bases from V and 12 bases from J, leaving 15 bases between. CDR1 and CDR2 (germline): SSHAT, FNYEAQ (reference sequence). This CDR3 region has 12 residues. The CDR3 here is CASSWSGVAHTF. The CDR3 DNA is TGTGCCAGCAGCTGGTCGGGGGTTGCCCACACCTTC.

This sequence joins TRBV3-1 (or the pseudogene TRBV3-2) and TRBJ1-1, with 8 bases lining up with TRBD1. Trimming cost V 2 bases and J 0 bases; bases outside gene matches: 2. The length of the CDR3 is 15 residues. Looked up from germline, CDR1 is LGHDT and CDR2 is YNNKEL (reference sequence). CDR3 coding DNA: TGTGCCAGCAGCCAACCGGGACAGGTGAACACTGAAGCTTTCTTT. The encoded protein is CASSQPGQVNTEAFF.

The gene calls are TRBV7-2 and TRBJ1-6; tentatively, D is TRBD1 (5 bases). The V gene lost 5 bases and the J gene lost 9 bases, with 11 bases spanning the gap. The CDR3 is made up of 13 amino acids. CDR1 is SGHTA, CDR2 FQGNSA, per germline. CDR3 DNA sequence: TGTGCCAGCAGCCTTTCTAGGGGTTCACCCCTCCACTTT. This gives the protein CASSLSRGSPLHF.

The chain carries TRBV6-5 and TRBJ1-2, with D tentatively TRBD1 (5 bases). Germline V CDR1 and CDR2: MNHEY, SVGAGI. The CDR3 runs to 15 residues. V gave up 6 bases and J gave up 4 bases, with 18 bases separating them. For the CDR3, the DNA is TGTGCCAGCAGCCAGGACCACCGGGGGACCTATGGCTACACCTTC. It yields the protein CASSQDHRGTYGYTF.

This chain joins TRBV11-2 and TRBJ2-5; 10 bases align to TRBD2. CDR1 SGHAT and CDR2 FQNNGV come from the germline V gene. Losses at the gene ends were 5 bases for V and 7 bases for J; bases not matched to a gene: 7. This CDR3 region has 14 residues. The CDR3 sequence: CASSPSGGAGTQYF. In DNA form, the CDR3 reads TGTGCCAGCAGCCCGAGCGGGGGGGCCGGGACCCAGTACTTC. Together with reference TRBV11-2 and TRBJ2-5, the CDR3 gives the full variable domain: EAGVAQSPRYKIIEKRQSVAFWCNPISGHATLYWYQQILGQGPKLLIQFQNNGVVDDSQLPKDRFSAERLKGVDSTLKIQPAKLEDSAVYLCASSPSGGAGTQYFGPGTRLLVL.

The chain uses TRBV5-1 and TRBJ2-2; 8 bases are a match to TRBD1. J lost 6 bases, V lost 2 bases, and 3 bases had no gene match. The length of the CDR3 is 14 residues. Germline V gives CDR1 SGHRS, CDR2 YFSETQ. The CDR3 loop is CASSLSQGAGELFF. CDR3 DNA: TGCGCCAGCAGCTTATCACAGGGGGCCGGGGAGCTGTTTTTT.

The chain has TRBV6-6 and TRBJ1-1; D gene unclear. Trimming took 2 bases from V and 0 from J, leaving 4 bases between them. This CDR3 region has 13 residues. The germline V gene has CDR1 MNHNY and CDR2 SVGAGI (reference sequence). The CDR3 sequence is CASSYLLNTEAFF. CDR3 nucleotides: TGTGCCAGCAGTTACCTACTGAACACTGAAGCTTTCTTT.

This chain's CDR3 is CASSLAGGQNEKLFF. The DNA of the CDR3 is TGCGCCAGCAGCTTGGCCGGAGGACAGAATGAAAAACTGTTTTTT. The chain joins TRBV5-1 to TRBJ1-4; tentatively, D is TRBD1 (6 bases). CDR3 size: 15 residues. The V end lost 0 bases, the J end lost 5 bases, and 11 bases lay between the germline ends. CDR1 and CDR2 from the germline V gene are SGHRS and YFSETQ. Variable domain in full (rest from reference TRBV5-1 and TRBJ1-4): KAGVTQTPRYLIKTRGQQVTLSCSPISGHRSVSWYQQTPGQGLQFLFEYFSETQRNKGNFPGRFSGRQFSNSRSEMNVSTLELGDSALYLCASSLAGGQNEKLFFGSGTQLSVL.

The CDR3 bases are TGTGCCAGCAGCCCTCACGGGGCCTACGAGCAGTACTTC. Translating it yields CASSPHGAYEQYF. V gene TRBV2 combines with J gene TRBJ2-7; D may be TRBD2 (5 bases). The CDR3 is 13 amino acids. Trimming cost V 6 bases and J 2 bases, with 11 bases left between them. From germline, CDR1 is SNHLY and CDR2 FYNNEI.

V gene TRBV19 combines with J gene TRBJ2-3; 9 nucleotides line up with TRBD2. The ends lost 2 bases at V and 1 base at J; junction bases unmatched: 4. Germline assignment: CDR1 LNHDA and CDR2 SQIVND (reference sequence). There are 16 residues in the CDR3. This chain's CDR3 is CASSIYGGRGTDTQYF. As DNA, the CDR3 is TGTGCCAGTAGTATATACGGCGGGAGGGGCACAGATACGCAGTATTTT.

This chain links TRBV2 with TRBJ2-5; D is possibly TRBD2 (5 bases). The germline V gene has CDR1 SNHLY and CDR2 FYNNEI. V was clipped by 1 base and J by 9 bases, with 9 bases between them. CDR3 length: 12 amino acids. CDR3: CASSEEPGAQYF. The CDR3 coding sequence is TGTGCCAGCAGTGAAGAGCCCGGGGCCCAGTACTTC.

This chain links TRBV6-5 with TRBJ1-5; D might be TRBD1 (5 bases). There are 13 residues in the CDR3. Deletions cut 8 bases from V and 6 bases from J, with 14 bases between. Germline CDR1 reads MNHEY; CDR2 reads SVGAGI. CDR3: CASSSGFSQPQHF. In DNA form, the CDR3 reads TGTGCCAGCTCCTCAGGGTTTAGTCAGCCCCAGCATTTT.

In this sample, this clone turned up a few times. This rearrangement joins TRBV28 to TRBJ1-5; 7 bases are shared with TRBD1. The germline gives CDR1 MDHEN, CDR2 SYDVKM. This CDR3 is built from 15 residues. The V segment lost 10 bases and the J segment 6 bases; nucleotides outside the gene matches: 15. CDR3 coding DNA: TGTGCCACCACACCGCCAGGGGGAAGAGGTCAGCCCCAGCATTTT. It yields the protein CATTPPGGRGQPQHF. The full variable domain, rest sourced from reference TRBV28 and TRBJ1-5, is DVKVTQSSRYLVKRTGEKVFLECVQDMDHENMFWYRQDPGLGLRLIYFSYDVKMKEKGDIPEGYSVSREKKERFSLILESASTNQTSMYLCATTPPGGRGQPQHFGDGTRLSIL.

The gene calls are TRBV5-1 and TRBJ2-7; 9 nucleotides match TRBD1. CDR1 and CDR2 (germline): SGHRS, YFSETQ. The trim removed 4 bases at V and 7 bases at J, leaving 3 bases unmatched. This CDR3 has 12 residues. CDR3 bases: TGCGCCAGCAGCGCCGACAGGGGGGAGCAGTACTTC. This translates into CASSADRGEQYF. Combining the CDR3 with reference TRBV5-1 and TRBJ2-7 gives the whole variable domain KAGVTQTPRYLIKTRGQQVTLSCSPISGHRSVSWYQQTPGQGLQFLFEYFSETQRNKGNFPGRFSGRQFSNSRSEMNVSTLELGDSALYLCASSADRGEQYFGPGTRLTVT.

The CDR3 reads CASSYSRRMNTGELFF. Here the CDR3 DNA reads TGTGCCAGCAGTTACTCGCGCAGGATGAACACCGGGGAGCTGTTTTTT. The V gene is TRBV6-5, the J gene TRBJ2-2; D gene uncertain. CDR3 size: 16 residues. Germline CDR1 reads MNHEY; CDR2 reads SVGAGI. The V gene lost 0 bases and the J gene lost 1 base, with 9 bases spanning the gap.

V is TRBV2 and J is TRBJ2-3; D perhaps matches TRBD2 (6 bases). The CDR3 totals 12 residues. Trimming shortened V by 7 bases and J by 4 bases, and 9 bases separated the two germline ends. Germline values: CDR1 SNHLY, CDR2 FYNNEI. In DNA form, the CDR3 reads TGTGCCAGCAATCGGGGGTCAGATACGCAGTATTTT. Residues: CASNRGSDTQYF.

The DNA of the CDR3 is TGTGCCAGCAGCTTAGCCAGGGGGCCCTACAATGAGCAGTTCTTC. It translates to CASSLARGPYNEQFF. This chain connects TRBV7-2 to TRBJ2-1, with 8 bases identical to TRBD1. The CDR3 spans 15 residues. Germline V lookup: CDR1 SGHTA, CDR2 FQGNSA. The V gene end was trimmed by 0 bases and the J gene end by 2 bases; junction bases not matched to a gene: 0.

This clone has a single count. The gene calls are TRBV5-1 and TRBJ2-7; perhaps TRBD1 as D (5 bases). V was pared by 2 bases and J by 4 bases, with 13 bases between. The CDR3 consists of 14 residues. Germline-derived CDR1 and CDR2 are SGHRS and YFSETQ. The CDR3 reads CASSFQQGVYEQYF. In nucleotides, the CDR3 is TGCGCCAGCAGCTTCCAGCAGGGTGTTTACGAGCAGTACTTC.

V usage is TRBV5-5 and J usage is TRBJ1-2, with D possibly matching TRBD1 (6 bases). Germline-derived CDR1 and CDR2 are SGHKS and YYEKEE (reference sequence). V lost 5 bases to trimming and J lost 7 bases, with 21 bases between them. This CDR3 comprises 15 residues. This CDR3 reads CASRTGSGRSFGYTF. The CDR3 DNA reads as TGTGCCAGCAGAACAGGGTCGGGCCGCTCCTTTGGCTACACCTTC. Drawing the rest from reference TRBV5-5 and TRBJ1-2, the complete variable domain is DAGVTQSPTHLIKTRGQQVTLRCSPISGHKSVSWYQQVLGQGPQFIFQYYEKEERGRGNFPDRFSARQFPNYSSELNVNALLLGDSALYLCASRTGSGRSFGYTFGSGTRLTVV.

This chain joins TRBV12-1 and TRBJ2-7; TRBD2 reflects the table's D call only, with no check against the DNA. TRBV12-1 is flagged as a pseudogene. CDR3 length: 13 residues. In DNA, the CDR3 is TGTGCCAGCACAGGACTAGACTCCTACGAGCAGTACTTC. As protein: CASTGLDSYEQYF.

This chain uses TRBV5-6 with TRBJ1-3; D call uncertain. The V and J ends lost 2 bases and 0 bases respectively, with 9 bases between them. CDR1 is SGHDT and CDR2 is YYEEEE in the germline V gene. The CDR3 is 15 amino acids. CDR3: CASSFGGYSGNTIYF. In DNA form, the CDR3 reads TGTGCCAGCAGCTTTGGAGGTTACTCTGGAAACACCATATATTTT.